The 32 T cell receptor beta chains below all came from one sample that was sequenced in a study of PD-L1 blockade in urothelial cancer. Repertoires were generated with immunoSEQ multiplex PCR, while TCRdb's copy carries only in-frame clones and drops some. The data show 80,000 to 90,000 clones, over 65% seen once. Time point defined: pretreatment peripheral blood. Sequencing used PBMCs, obtained around atezolizumab (anti-PD-L1) treatment. The receptor source for this set is a man aged 55 to 70 with urothelial cancer.

The chain combines TRBV11-3 with TRBJ2-7; D is perhaps TRBD1 (5 bases). This CDR3 is 12 amino acids long. From germline, CDR1 is SGHNT and CDR2 YENEEA. The V end was cut by 5 bases, the J end by 10 bases, with 15 bases between. The CDR3 DNA reads TGTGCCAGCAGCAAGGACGGCCAGGGACAGTACTTC. This codes for CASSKDGQGQYF.

This clone was seen a handful of times. This chain links TRBV10-3 with TRBJ2-7; the D is unclear. CDR1 is ENHRY, CDR2 SYGVKD, per germline. This CDR3 region has 13 residues. V lost 3 bases, J lost 4 bases, and 10 bases lay in between. CDR3 protein: CAISDGVGYEQYF. The CDR3 coding sequence is TGTGCCATCAGTGATGGAGTTGGGTACGAGCAGTACTTC.

V is TRBV9 and J is TRBJ2-5; TRBD2 agrees at 10 bases. Trimming removed 0 bases from V and 3 bases from J; junction bases left unmatched: 5. Germline CDR1 SGDLS, CDR2 YYNGEE. The CDR3 is 16 amino acids. CDR3 sequence (DNA): TGTGCCAGCAGCGTAGGACTAGCGGGCCACGAAGAGACCCAGTACTTC. Translated: CASSVGLAGHEETQYF.

In its sample, this clone was seen once. This chain links TRBV2 with TRBJ2-7; the match to TRBD2 covers 8 bases. The CDR3 sequence is 14 residues long. CDR1 and CDR2 (germline): SNHLY, FYNNEI. V was clipped by 2 bases and J by 8 bases; unmatched bases: 8. The CDR3, as DNA: TGTGCCAGCAGTGAAAGGCCCGGGACTAGAAAGCAGTACTTC. As protein: CASSERPGTRKQYF.

This chain uses TRBV30 with TRBJ2-2; D possibly corresponds to TRBD1 (5 bases). V was clipped by 2 bases and J by 2 bases, with 12 bases between them. The CDR3 covers 15 residues. The germline V gene encodes CDR1 GTSNPN and CDR2 SVGIG (reference sequence). CDR3 loop: CAWSSQGLNTGELFF. The CDR3 bases are TGTGCCTGGAGTTCGCAGGGCCTAAACACCGGGGAGCTGTTTTTT.

This chain links TRBV19 with TRBJ1-5; TRBD1 aligns across 8 bases. Unmatched junction bases numbered 9, after V lost 6 bases and J lost 2 bases. The CDR3 has 16 amino acids. Germline V gives CDR1 LNHDA, CDR2 SQIVND (reference sequence). The CDR3 spells CASRWGQGAGNQPQHF. Here the CDR3 DNA reads TGTGCCAGTAGATGGGGGCAGGGGGCTGGCAATCAGCCCCAGCATTTT.

The chain uses TRBV18 and TRBJ2-7; weak D call: TRBD1 (5 bases). CDR1 is KGHSH, CDR2 LQKENI, per germline. Trimming stripped 3 bases from V and 7 bases from J, with 13 bases between. This CDR3 has 13 amino acids. CDR3 residues: CASSPLPNREQYF. In nucleotides, the CDR3 is TGTGCCAGCTCACCCTTACCGAACAGGGAGCAGTACTTC.

The chain joins TRBV5-1 to TRBJ2-2; a weak D match, TRBD2 (6 bases). V lost 4 bases and J 3 bases, leaving 16 bases between the germline ends. CDR1 and CDR2 (germline): SGHRS, YFSETQ. This CDR3 comprises 16 residues. For the CDR3, the DNA is TGCGCCAGCAGCGGCGGGACCCGCGGGGACACCGGGGAGCTGTTTTTT. Translated, it gives CASSGGTRGDTGELFF.

The chain links TRBV6-5 to TRBJ2-4; 9 positions match TRBD1. This CDR3 is built from 14 residues. The germline gives CDR1 MNHEY, CDR2 SVGAGI. Losses at the gene ends were 7 bases for V and 6 bases for J; bases not matched to a gene: 7. The CDR3 nucleotides are TGTGCCAGCACCATAGGACAGGGGATAAACATTCAGTACTTC. Residues: CASTIGQGINIQYF.

The chain carries TRBV6-5 and TRBJ1-2; 8 bases are a match to TRBD1. The junction had 7 bases not matched to a gene; V was cut back by 2 bases and J by 8 bases. Germline V gene sequence: CDR1 MNHEY, CDR2 SVGAGI. The CDR3 totals 14 residues. CDR3 bases: TGTGCCAGCAGTTACACAGGACAGGGTACGGGCTACACCTTC. Its protein product is CASSYTGQGTGYTF.

V and J are TRBV2 and TRBJ2-7; TRBD2 is a possible D gene (5 bases). CDR1 and CDR2 (germline): SNHLY, FYNNEI. V was clipped by 4 bases and J by 9 bases, with 10 bases between them. The CDR3 is 11 amino acids. The CDR3 DNA follows: TGTGCCAGCAGTGTAATGAGCGGGCAGTACTTC. It encodes CASSVMSGQYF.

This sequence joins TRBV6-1 and TRBJ2-7; 9 nucleotides line up with TRBD2. This CDR3 contains 13 residues. The J segment lost 3 bases and the V segment lost 7 bases, leaving 4 bases of the junction unmatched. The germline gives CDR1 MNHNS, CDR2 SASEGT. CDR3 in amino acids: CASKASGIYEQYF. CDR3 coding DNA: TGTGCCAGCAAGGCTAGCGGGATCTACGAGCAGTACTTC.

The chain has TRBV11-1 and TRBJ2-4; TRBD2 might be the D (5 bases). Deletions cut 5 bases from V and 3 bases from J, with 14 bases between. CDR1 and CDR2 from the germline V gene are SGHAT and FQDESV (reference sequence). The CDR3 length is 15 residues. The CDR3 nucleotides are TGTGCCAGCAGCCCCACGGGAAATGGCAAAAACATTCAGTACTTC. Residues: CASSPTGNGKNIQYF.

With regard to this clone: The missing conserved phenylalanine or tryptophan at the end of this CDR3 makes a read error likely. The DNA is left out, because the CDR3 cannot be placed on it with certainty; the CDR3 is given as TCRdb lists it. J is TRBJ2-7 and V is TRBV7-2; TRBD1, the D gene given by the table, was not confirmed from the DNA. The CDR3 contains 10 residues when both ends are counted. CDR1 is SGHTA, CDR2 FQGNSA, per germline. This CDR3 reads CASSSGDRVA.

The rearrangement uses TRBV14 and TRBJ2-2, with D unclear. The CDR3 is 15 amino acids. Germline assignment: CDR1 SGHDN and CDR2 FVKESK. V lost 4 bases and J lost 4, with 13 bases in between. CDR3 in amino acids: CASSPSWAGTGELFF. CDR3 DNA sequence: TGTGCCAGCAGCCCATCCTGGGCAGGCACCGGGGAGCTGTTTTTT.

The genes are TRBV6-5 and TRBJ2-7, with 9 nucleotides matching TRBD1. The CDR3 loop spans 15 amino acids. Trimming took 4 bases from V and 3 from J; bases not matched to a gene: 7. CDR1 is MNHEY, CDR2 SVGAGI, per germline. Here the CDR3 DNA reads TGTGCCAGCAGTTCCCCGGGACAGGGTATCTACGAGCAGTACTTC. This translates into CASSSPGQGIYEQYF.

The CDR3 spells CASSLGTSLYEQYF. The CDR3 region has the DNA TGTGCCAGCAGTTTGGGGACTTCCCTCTACGAGCAGTACTTC. The chain couples TRBV28 to TRBJ2-7; the D gene is possibly TRBD2 (6 bases). CDR1 and CDR2 from the germline V gene are MDHEN and SYDVKM. V lost 3 bases and J 3 bases, leaving 12 bases between the germline ends. The CDR3 consists of 14 residues.

The V call is TRBV2, the J call TRBJ2-2, with 12 bases lining up with TRBD1. Looked up from germline, CDR1 is SNHLY and CDR2 is FYNNEI. The CDR3 has 17 amino acids. With 9 bases clipped from V and 4 bases from J, the junction kept 12 bases outside the gene matches. The chain's CDR3 is CARTGQGARPGTGELFF. In DNA, the CDR3 is TGTGCCAGGACGGGACAGGGGGCGCGTCCGGGCACCGGGGAGCTGTTTTTT.

V and J are TRBV5-1 and TRBJ2-2; 7 bases are shared with TRBD1. With 2 bases clipped from V and 3 bases from J, the junction kept 7 bases outside the gene matches. The CDR3 has 16 amino acids. Germline CDR1 SGHRS, CDR2 YFSETQ. The CDR3 spells CASSFLGQGDTGELFF. CDR3 DNA: TGCGCCAGCAGCTTTTTGGGGCAGGGGGACACCGGGGAGCTGTTTTTT.

This clone was seen a single time. The DNA for the CDR3 is TGTGCCAGTAGTCGGGCCGGGACAGGGGGCTTGGATACGCAGTATTTT. The encoded protein is CASSRAGTGGLDTQYF. V gene TRBV19 combines with J gene TRBJ2-3; 12 bases agree with TRBD1. The CDR3 is 16 residues long. With 5 bases clipped from V and 6 bases from J, the junction kept 9 bases outside the gene matches. Germline CDR1 LNHDA, CDR2 SQIVND (reference sequence).

The chain combines TRBV9 with TRBJ1-6; D remains unclear. Trimming pared 0 bases from V and 9 bases from J, leaving 13 bases between. CDR3 length: 15 residues. Germline V lookup: CDR1 SGDLS, CDR2 YYNGEE. The CDR3 DNA reads TGTGCCAGCAGCGTAGAATATGGGTCGGGTTCACCCCTCCACTTT. Translation gives CASSVEYGSGSPLHF.

The V and J genes are TRBV30 and TRBJ2-5; possible D gene TRBD2, 5 bases. CDR1 GTSNPN and CDR2 SVGIG come from the germline V gene (reference sequence). The length of the CDR3 is 14 residues. V lost 2 bases to trimming and J lost 6 bases, with 16 bases between them. The CDR3 DNA reads as TGTGCCTGGAGTTCTCACCGGCCCGGGAAGACCCAGTACTTC. Its translation is CAWSSHRPGKTQYF.

The V call is TRBV15, the J call TRBJ2-2; a weak D match, TRBD1 (5 bases). CDR3 length: 17 amino acids. Trimming pared 1 base from V and 0 bases from J, leaving 12 bases between. Germline values: CDR1 LNHNV, CDR2 YYDKDF (reference sequence). The CDR3: CATSRGATETNTGELFF. CDR3 in DNA: TGTGCCACCAGCAGAGGAGCGACAGAGACGAACACCGGGGAGCTGTTTTTT.

The V call is TRBV6-5, the J call TRBJ2-7; 7 nucleotides line up with TRBD1. Trimming took 6 bases from V and 0 from J; bases not matched to a gene: 8. The CDR3 has 15 residues. CDR1 is MNHEY, CDR2 SVGAGI, per germline. The CDR3 region is CASRRRDSHSYEQYF. The CDR3 nucleotides read TGTGCCAGCAGAAGACGGGACAGTCACTCCTACGAGCAGTACTTC.

The chain employs TRBV9 and TRBJ2-7; TRBD2 matches at 8 bases. The ends lost 3 bases at V and 3 bases at J; junction bases unmatched: 8. The CDR3 loop spans 15 amino acids. Germline CDR1 SGDLS, CDR2 YYNGEE. The CDR3 DNA sequence: TGTGCCAGCAGCGCGGGGGGGGACAAACTCTACGAGCAGTACTTC. Translation: CASSAGGDKLYEQYF. The variable domain in full, completed from reference TRBV9 and TRBJ2-7, reads DSGVTQTPKHLITATGQRVTLRCSPRSGDLSVYWYQQSLDQGLQFLIQYYNGEERAKGNILERFSAQQFPDLHSELNLSSLELGDSALYFCASSAGGDKLYEQYFGPGTRLTVT.

The V and J genes are TRBV18 and TRBJ2-1; 7 bases map to TRBD1. Germline V gene data show CDR1 as KGHSH and CDR2 as LQKENI. This CDR3 spans 15 amino acids. V was clipped by 3 bases and J by 8 bases; unmatched bases: 10. The DNA of the CDR3 is TGTGCCAGCTCACCGGGGAACAGGGGTAAAGATGAGCAGTTCTTC. Translated, it gives CASSPGNRGKDEQFF.

As DNA, the CDR3 is TGTGCCAGCAGCCCCGCCGGTCGCCGTTATGGCTACACCTTC. Residues: CASSPAGRRYGYTF. The gene calls are TRBV7-9 and TRBJ1-2; D unresolved. CDR3 size: 14 residues. The V end was cut by 5 bases, the J end by 5 bases, with 15 bases between. Per germline, CDR1 SEHNR and CDR2 FQNEAQ (reference sequence).

The chain has TRBV5-1 and TRBJ2-2; the D gene is possibly TRBD1 (6 bases). V shed 0 bases and J shed 2 bases, with 11 bases lying between them. From germline, CDR1 is SGHRS and CDR2 YFSETQ. CDR3 length: 16 residues. CDR3 residues: CASSLDSGTNTGELFF. In DNA form, the CDR3 reads TGCGCCAGCAGCTTGGACTCCGGGACAAACACCGGGGAGCTGTTTTTT.

This clone appeared once. The chain has TRBV6-6 and TRBJ2-7; a possible D gene is TRBD2 (7 bases). V was pared by 5 bases and J by 3 bases, with 17 bases between. CDR1 is MNHNY, CDR2 SVGAGI, per germline (reference sequence). CDR3 size: 15 residues. CDR3 nucleotide sequence: TGTGCCAGCAGTCCCGGGCCGGGGGGCCGCTACGAGCAGTACTTC. This sequence encodes CASSPGPGGRYEQYF.

The chain links TRBV11-2 to TRBJ1-1, with D maybe TRBD1 (5 bases). V dropped 1 base and J dropped 4 bases, with 13 bases sitting between them. This CDR3 comprises 15 residues. Germline CDR1 reads SGHAT; CDR2 reads FQNNGV. In nucleotides, the CDR3 is TGTGCCAGCAGCTTAGTTAGGGGCCCGCGCACTGAAGCTTTCTTT. Translating it yields CASSLVRGPRTEAFF.

The chain combines TRBV2 with TRBJ2-2; possible D gene TRBD2, 5 bases. Trimming took off 7 bases at V and 6 bases at J, with 9 bases between the two ends. Germline CDR1 is SNHLY and CDR2 is FYNNEI. The CDR3 extends over 12 amino acids. CDR3 coding DNA: TGTGCCAGCAAAGAGGGTCCCGGGGAGCTGTTTTTT. Translation gives CASKEGPGELFF.

The V and J genes are TRBV7-9 and TRBJ1-2; 7 bases align to TRBD1. The CDR3 contains 15 residues. Trimming removed 5 bases from V and 2 bases from J; junction bases left unmatched: 8. CDR1 is SEHNR, CDR2 FQNEAQ, per germline (reference sequence). The CDR3 sequence: CASSRPGQQNYGYTF. The DNA for the CDR3 is TGTGCCAGCAGCAGACCGGGACAGCAAAACTATGGCTACACCTTC. Based on the CDR3 plus reference TRBV7-9 and TRBJ1-2, the full variable domain is DTGVSQNPRHKITKRGQNVTFRCDPISEHNRLYWYRQTLGQGPEFLTYFQNEAQLEKSRLLSDRFSAERPKGSFSTLEIQRTEQGDSAMYLCASSRPGQQNYGYTFGSGTRLTVV.